This TCR beta chain derives from a study of OX40 agonist ivuxolimab in advanced cancers. About the study as a whole: Ivuxolimab, which targeted the costimulatory receptor OX40 (CD134), was an agonistic, fully human IgG2 monoclonal antibody. Three dose-escalation patients achieved partial responses, one with hepatocellular carcinoma and two with cutaneous melanoma. Intravenous ivuxolimab was administered to patients every 2 weeks at six dose levels: 0.01, 0.1, 0.3, 1.5, 3 and 10 mg/kg. The paper reports the monotherapy dose-escalation portion (N = 52 patients) of the phase I ivuxolimab trial. In the dose-escalation cohort, 75% to 85% of patients were male, and the mean age was 60 years with a range of roughly 20 to 79. Patients were allowed to have had prior anti-PD-1, anti-PD-L1 or anti-CTLA-4 therapy, and around 40% of the dose-escalation patients had previously received checkpoint inhibitors. Peripheral TCRbeta sequencing aimed to test whether ivuxolimab altered TCR sequence diversity and caused clonal T-cell expansion. Of the 50 to 55 dose-escalation patients, hepatocellular carcinoma was present in about 20, melanoma in around 15, renal cell carcinoma in 9 and head and neck cancer in 9.

Genomic DNA was isolated from the sorted cells so that the TCRbeta CDR3 region could be sequenced. TCRbeta CDR3 regions were sequenced using the immunoSEQ Assay. TCRdb holds this immuneACCESS table with in-frame rearrangements only. Some clones are missing; in checked studies, unresolved V genes explain under half, and the rest has no known cause. The sample has about 48,000 clones on record, about 81% of them singletons. The ten biggest clones cover about 7.3% of the sample. Counted from cysteine to phenylalanine, this CDR3 has 14 amino acids. Only the CDR3 DNA is retained, 42 bases long and in frame from the first base. Patients with a history of autoimmune disease or receiving systemic immunosuppression were excluded from the trial. In every dose cohort, peripheral blood was drawn for TCR sequencing at baseline, cycle 4 day 1, and cycle 7 day 1. The samples were drawn from a first-in-human, open-label, multicenter phase I dose-escalation trial of ivuxolimab. Adults with locally advanced or metastatic melanoma, renal cell carcinoma, hepatocellular carcinoma or head and neck squamous cell carcinoma were enrolled in the trial. Before TCR sequencing, CD4+ T cells and CD8+ T cells from peripheral blood were sorted into separate populations.

To note about this clone: What this receptor recognizes is not known. It has no much larger one-base neighbor in the sample; base qualities were not kept.

Overall study outcomes, separate from this receptor: On average, CD8+ T cells showed more expanded clones than CD4+ T cells after ivuxolimab. Antigen specificity was not determined for the clonally expanded peripheral T cells. At doses of 0.1 to 3.0 mg/kg, clonal expansion of both CD4+ and CD8+ T cells in blood was seen between baseline and week 6. In partial responders in the 0.1-3.0 mg/kg groups, normalized peripheral clonal expansion was found to be among the lowest, especially among CD8+ T cells. Low levels of normalized T-cell clonal expansion were also shown by some nonresponding patients.

The chain couples TRBV7-5 to TRBJ1-1; the listed D gene, TRBD1, was not tested against the DNA. TRBV7-5 is deemed a pseudogene. The sequence came from an adult with an advanced solid tumor such as melanoma, head and neck, liver or kidney cancer. Material: CD4+ or CD8+ T cells sorted from blood, obtained in a trial of the OX40 agonist ivuxolimab. The CDR3 loop reads CARSARQGKTEAFF. The sequenced DNA: TGTGCCAGAAGCGCGAGACAGGGCAAGACTGAAGCTTTCTTT.